One sample yielded the 14 T cell receptor beta chains listed below, sequenced in a study of beta chain features in type 1 diabetes. Investigators reverse transcribed all isolated RNA, so they sequenced expressed TCRB transcripts. The method was immunoSEQ multiplex PCR; TCRdb's version includes in-frame clones alone and lacks a portion of them. In the table there are over 500,000 clones, around 15% of which are singletons. The sample consisted of naive CD4+ T cells from blood. Receptors originate from a young man in good health.

This clone occurred a few times. The CDR3 nucleotides read TGTGCCAGCAGCGCGACCGGGACAACAAACACAGATACGCAGTATTTT. This gives the protein CASSATGTTNTDTQYF. The chain joins TRBV9 to TRBJ2-3, with TRBD1 as a possible D gene (6 bases). The CDR3 totals 16 residues. V was clipped by 3 bases and J by 2 bases, with 16 bases between them. Germline V gives CDR1 SGDLS, CDR2 YYNGEE. The variable domain in full, with the rest retrieved from reference TRBV9 and TRBJ2-3, is DSGVTQTPKHLITATGQRVTLRCSPRSGDLSVYWYQQSLDQGLQFLIQYYNGEERAKGNILERFSAQQFPDLHSELNLSSLELGDSALYFCASSATGTTNTDTQYFGPGTRLTVL.

The chain recombines TRBV2 with TRBJ1-4, with D tentatively TRBD1 (5 bases). This CDR3 contains 14 residues. Trimming pared 8 bases from V and 8 bases from J, leaving 18 bases between. The germline V gene encodes CDR1 SNHLY and CDR2 FYNNEI. CDR3 region: CASLEGRPIEKLFF. The CDR3 bases are TGTGCCAGCCTGGAGGGGCGGCCGATAGAAAAACTGTTTTTT.

The sample holds a few counts of this clone. The chain combines TRBV18 with TRBJ2-1; 11 nucleotides align to TRBD2. V was clipped by 3 bases and J by 7 bases; unmatched bases: 8. CDR3 length: 16 amino acids. The V gene's germline CDR1 is KGHSH and CDR2 LQKENI. In nucleotides, the CDR3 is TGTGCCAGCTCACCTCAACTAGCGGGAGATCAAAATGAGCAGTTCTTC. Translating gives CASSPQLAGDQNEQFF.

This chain joins TRBV29-1 and TRBJ2-7; TRBD2 aligns across 13 bases. From germline, CDR1 is SQVTM and CDR2 ANQGSEA. This CDR3 region has 18 residues. The J segment lost 0 bases and the V segment lost 0 bases, leaving 8 bases of the junction unmatched. CDR3 bases: TGCAGCGTTGAAGATCTAGGGACTAGCGGGATTACCTCCTACGAGCAGTACTTC. Its protein is CSVEDLGTSGITSYEQYF.

CDR3 loop: CASSSQGARNYGYTF. CDR3 in DNA: TGTGCCAGCAGCTCCCAGGGGGCGCGAAACTATGGCTACACCTTC. J is TRBJ1-2 and V is TRBV7-9; 8 nucleotides agree with TRBD1. The CDR3 loop spans 15 amino acids. Germline CDR1 and CDR2: SEHNR and FQNEAQ (reference sequence). Trimming cost V 4 bases and J 2 bases; bases outside gene matches: 6.

This sequence joins TRBV25-1 and TRBJ2-7; the match to TRBD1 covers 11 bases. The CDR3 is 15 amino acids. Per the germline V gene, CDR1 is MGHDK and CDR2 is SYGVNS. Trimming removed 2 bases from V and 3 bases from J; junction bases left unmatched: 3. CDR3 loop: CASSESGTGGYEQYF. As DNA, the CDR3 is TGTGCCAGCAGTGAAAGTGGGACAGGGGGCTACGAGCAGTACTTC.

This chain connects TRBV5-1 to TRBJ2-1; 11 nucleotides match TRBD1. CDR3 size: 15 residues. Trimming cost V 4 bases and J 6 bases; bases outside gene matches: 6. CDR1 is SGHRS and CDR2 is YFSETQ in the germline V gene. The CDR3 reads CASSPGQGASNEQFF. The CDR3 bases are TGCGCCAGCAGCCCCGGACAGGGGGCCTCCAATGAGCAGTTCTTC.

This clone was seen a few times. V usage is TRBV28 and J usage is TRBJ2-3, with 7 bases identical to TRBD2. Germline loops: CDR1 MDHEN, CDR2 SYDVKM. V dropped 3 bases and J dropped 2; count of bases not matched to a gene: 5. The CDR3 runs to 15 residues. As DNA, the CDR3 is TGTGCCAGCAGTTTCGGGGGGAGAGTCACAGATACGCAGTATTTT. Translated: CASSFGGRVTDTQYF.

This clone was counted a few times. Written as DNA, the CDR3 is TGTGCCATCAGTGCGGGGGGGAACACCGGGGAGCTGTTTTTT. Translated: CAISAGGNTGELFF. The chain uses TRBV10-3 and TRBJ2-2; 7 positions agree with TRBD2. The CDR3 runs to 14 residues. CDR1 and CDR2 (germline): ENHRY, SYGVKD. With 4 bases clipped from V and 1 base from J, the junction kept 0 bases outside the gene matches.

This chain uses TRBV7-3 with TRBJ1-1, with D possibly TRBD1 on 6 matching bases. The V gene's germline CDR1 is SGHTA and CDR2 FQGTGA. Trimming removed 4 bases at V and 6 bases at J, with 9 bases between. The length of the CDR3 is 12 residues. The CDR3 spells CASSSGVAEAFF. The CDR3 DNA follows: TGTGCCAGCAGCTCAGGGGTGGCTGAAGCTTTCTTT.

The chain carries TRBV7-2 and TRBJ1-6; 12 positions match TRBD1. The germline V gene has CDR1 SGHTA and CDR2 FQGNSA. Unmatched junction bases numbered 4, after V lost 1 base and J lost 9 bases. The CDR3 length is 16 residues. The CDR3 is CASSLVSGQGASPLHF. DNA of the CDR3: TGTGCCAGCAGCTTAGTATCGGGACAGGGGGCTTCACCCCTCCACTTT.

A few counts support this clone. V usage is TRBV29-1 and J usage is TRBJ2-7; possible D gene TRBD2, 5 bases. Trimming removed 6 bases at V and 4 bases at J, with 19 bases between. In germline, CDR1 is SQVTM, CDR2 ANQGSEA. This CDR3 is built from 14 residues. The CDR3: CSVTGILRNYEQYF. CDR3 coding DNA: TGCAGCGTGACCGGGATCCTCCGCAATTACGAGCAGTACTTC.

This clone was seen a few times. This rearrangement joins TRBV29-1 to TRBJ2-5; possibly TRBD1 for D (5 bases). CDR3 length: 13 amino acids. V was shortened by 3 bases and J by 5 bases, with 13 bases between the two germline ends. The V gene's germline CDR1 is SQVTM and CDR2 ANQGSEA. CDR3 protein: CSVEMGRRETQYF. The CDR3, as DNA: TGCAGCGTTGAGATGGGGCGCCGGGAGACCCAGTACTTC.

This clone was counted between two and nine times. This CDR3 reads CASNPNGGLSTEAFF. The CDR3 DNA follows: TGTGCCAGCAACCCCAACGGGGGGCTATCCACTGAAGCTTTCTTT. J is TRBJ1-1 and V is TRBV2, with D possibly TRBD1 on 6 matching bases. CDR1 SNHLY and CDR2 FYNNEI come from the germline V gene. The CDR3 runs to 15 residues. Trimming took off 7 bases at V and 4 bases at J, with 19 bases between the two ends.